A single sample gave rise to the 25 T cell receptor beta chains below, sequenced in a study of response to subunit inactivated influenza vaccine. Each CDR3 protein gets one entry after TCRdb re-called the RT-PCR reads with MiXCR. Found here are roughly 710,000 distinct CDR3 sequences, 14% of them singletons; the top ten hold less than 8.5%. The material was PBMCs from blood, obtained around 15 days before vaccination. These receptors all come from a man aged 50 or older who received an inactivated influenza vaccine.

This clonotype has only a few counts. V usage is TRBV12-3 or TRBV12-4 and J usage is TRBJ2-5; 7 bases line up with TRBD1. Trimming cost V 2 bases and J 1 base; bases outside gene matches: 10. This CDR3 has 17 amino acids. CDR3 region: CASSLSWPGGIQETQYF. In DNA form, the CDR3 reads TGTGCCAGCAGTTTAAGTTGGCCAGGGGGAATCCAAGAGACCCAGTACTTC.

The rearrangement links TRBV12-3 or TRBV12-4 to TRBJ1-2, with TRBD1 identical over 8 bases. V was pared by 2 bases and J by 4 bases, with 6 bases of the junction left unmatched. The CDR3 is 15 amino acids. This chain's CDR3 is CASSLMAGGSYGYTF. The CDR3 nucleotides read TGTGCCAGCAGTTTAATGGCAGGGGGCTCCTATGGCTACACCTTC.

CDR3 protein: CASSYSPRGASYNEQFF. The CDR3 DNA sequence: TGTGCCAGCAGTTACTCACCCCGGGGGGCTTCCTACAATGAGCAGTTCTTC. The V gene is TRBV6-5, the J gene TRBJ2-1; tentative D call: TRBD2 (7 bases). Germline V CDR1 and CDR2: MNHEY, SVGAGI. This CDR3 is built from 17 residues. Trimming removed 0 bases at V and 1 base at J, with 13 bases between.

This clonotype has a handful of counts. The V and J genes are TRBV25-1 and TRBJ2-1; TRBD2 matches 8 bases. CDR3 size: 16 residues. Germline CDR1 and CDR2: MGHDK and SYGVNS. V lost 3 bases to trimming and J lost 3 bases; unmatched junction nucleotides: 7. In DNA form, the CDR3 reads TGTGCCAGCAGTGAGCTTCACGGGGGGGGCTACAATGAGCAGTTCTTC. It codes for CASSELHGGGYNEQFF.

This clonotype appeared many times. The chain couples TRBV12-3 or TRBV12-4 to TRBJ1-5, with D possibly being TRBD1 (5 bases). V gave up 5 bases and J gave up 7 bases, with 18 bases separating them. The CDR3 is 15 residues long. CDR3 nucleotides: TGTGCCAGCAGTCCCCGGGACCCGGTCTTACAGCCCCAGCATTTT. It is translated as CASSPRDPVLQPQHF.

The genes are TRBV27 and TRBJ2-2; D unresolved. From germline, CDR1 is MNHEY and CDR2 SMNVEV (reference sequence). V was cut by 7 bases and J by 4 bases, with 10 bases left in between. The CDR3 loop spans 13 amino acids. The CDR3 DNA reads TGTGCCAGCACTTCCCCGGGCACCGGGGAGCTGTTTTTT. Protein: CASTSPGTGELFF.

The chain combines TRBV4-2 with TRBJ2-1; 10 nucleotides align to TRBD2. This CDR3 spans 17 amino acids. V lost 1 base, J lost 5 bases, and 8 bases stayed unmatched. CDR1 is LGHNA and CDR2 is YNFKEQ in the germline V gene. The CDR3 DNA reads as TGTGCCAGCAGCCAAGGAAGGCTAGCGGGAGCAGACAATGAGCAGTTCTTC. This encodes CASSQGRLAGADNEQFF.

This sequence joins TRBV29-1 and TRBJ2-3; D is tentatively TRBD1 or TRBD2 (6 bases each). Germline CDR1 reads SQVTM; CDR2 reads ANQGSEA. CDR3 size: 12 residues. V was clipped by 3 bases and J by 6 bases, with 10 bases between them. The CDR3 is CSVEWGADTQYF. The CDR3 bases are TGCAGCGTTGAGTGGGGGGCCGATACGCAGTATTTT.

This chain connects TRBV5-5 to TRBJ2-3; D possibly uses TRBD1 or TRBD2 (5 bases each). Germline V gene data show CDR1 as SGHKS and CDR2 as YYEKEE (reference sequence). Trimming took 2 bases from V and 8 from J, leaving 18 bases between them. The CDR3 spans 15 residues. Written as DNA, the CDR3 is TGTGCCAGCAGCTTAGGTGACCCCGGGACGGGTACGCAGTATTTT. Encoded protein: CASSLGDPGTGTQYF.

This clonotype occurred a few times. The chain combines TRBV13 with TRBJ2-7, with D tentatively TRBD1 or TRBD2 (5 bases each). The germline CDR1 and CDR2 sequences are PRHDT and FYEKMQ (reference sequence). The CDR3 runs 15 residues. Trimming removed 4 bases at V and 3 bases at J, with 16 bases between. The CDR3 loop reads CASSSAGFGNYEQYF. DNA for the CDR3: TGTGCCAGCAGCTCTGCAGGGTTCGGGAACTACGAGCAGTACTTC.

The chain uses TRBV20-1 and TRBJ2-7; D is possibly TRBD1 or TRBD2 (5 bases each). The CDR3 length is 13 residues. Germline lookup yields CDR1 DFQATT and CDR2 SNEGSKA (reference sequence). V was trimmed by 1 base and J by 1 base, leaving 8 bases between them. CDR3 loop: CSARGGFSYEQYF. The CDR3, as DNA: TGCAGTGCTAGAGGGGGGTTTTCCTACGAGCAGTACTTC.

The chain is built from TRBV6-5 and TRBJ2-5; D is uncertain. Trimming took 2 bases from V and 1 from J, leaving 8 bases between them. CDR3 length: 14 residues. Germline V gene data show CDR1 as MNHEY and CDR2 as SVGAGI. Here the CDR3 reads CASSYAMAQETQYF. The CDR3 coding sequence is TGTGCCAGCAGTTACGCCATGGCCCAAGAGACCCAGTACTTC.

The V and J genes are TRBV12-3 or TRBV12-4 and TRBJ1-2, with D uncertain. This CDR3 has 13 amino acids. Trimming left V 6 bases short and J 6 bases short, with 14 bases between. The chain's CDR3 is CASSQTKWDGYTF. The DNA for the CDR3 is TGTGCCAGCAGCCAGACAAAATGGGATGGCTACACCTTC.

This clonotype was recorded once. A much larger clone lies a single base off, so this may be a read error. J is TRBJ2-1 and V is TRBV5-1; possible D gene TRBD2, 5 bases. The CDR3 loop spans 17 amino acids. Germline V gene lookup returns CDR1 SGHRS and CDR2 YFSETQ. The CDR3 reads CASSLGGGRSSYNEQIF. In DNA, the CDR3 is TGCGCCAGCAGCTTGGGTGGAGGCCGGAGTTCCTACAATGAGCAGATCTTC.

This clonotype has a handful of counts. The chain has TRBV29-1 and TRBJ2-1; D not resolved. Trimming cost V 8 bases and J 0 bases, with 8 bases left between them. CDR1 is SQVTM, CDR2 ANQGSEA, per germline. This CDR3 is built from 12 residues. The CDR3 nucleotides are TGCAGCCTCTCCTTCTCCTACAATGAGCAGTTCTTC. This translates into CSLSFSYNEQFF.

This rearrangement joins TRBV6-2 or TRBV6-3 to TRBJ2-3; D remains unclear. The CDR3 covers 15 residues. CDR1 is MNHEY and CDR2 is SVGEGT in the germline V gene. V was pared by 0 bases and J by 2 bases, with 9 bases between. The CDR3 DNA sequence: TGTGCCAGCAGTTACTCGAGAACAGACACAGATACGCAGTATTTT. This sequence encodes CASSYSRTDTDTQYF.

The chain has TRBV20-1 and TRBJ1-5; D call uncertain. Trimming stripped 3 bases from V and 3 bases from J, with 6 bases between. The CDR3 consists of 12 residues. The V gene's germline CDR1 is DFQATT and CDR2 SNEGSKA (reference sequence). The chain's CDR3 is CSASRVNQPQHF. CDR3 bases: TGCAGTGCTAGCCGGGTCAATCAGCCCCAGCATTTT.

The CDR3: CASSQPSDWVVGYQPQHF. In DNA form, the CDR3 reads TGTGCCAGTAGCCAACCTAGCGATTGGGTAGTGGGTTATCAGCCCCAGCATTTT. The chain has TRBV19 and TRBJ1-5, with D unclear. The CDR3 totals 18 residues. The V gene's germline CDR1 is LNHDA and CDR2 SQIVND (reference sequence). Trimming shortened V by 6 bases and J by 5 bases, and 26 bases separated the two germline ends.

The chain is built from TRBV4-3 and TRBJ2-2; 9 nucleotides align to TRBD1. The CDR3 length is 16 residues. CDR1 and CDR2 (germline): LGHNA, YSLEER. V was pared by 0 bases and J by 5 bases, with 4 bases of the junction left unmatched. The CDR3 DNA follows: TGCGCCAGCAGCCAAGAACAGGGGGCGCGGACCGGGGAGCTGTTTTTT. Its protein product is CASSQEQGARTGELFF.

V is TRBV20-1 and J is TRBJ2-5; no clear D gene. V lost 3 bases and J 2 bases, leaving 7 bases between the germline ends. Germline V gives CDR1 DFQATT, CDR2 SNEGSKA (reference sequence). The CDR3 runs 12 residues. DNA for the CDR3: TGCAGTGCTAGCGGGCAGCAAGAGACCCAGTACTTC. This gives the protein CSASGQQETQYF.

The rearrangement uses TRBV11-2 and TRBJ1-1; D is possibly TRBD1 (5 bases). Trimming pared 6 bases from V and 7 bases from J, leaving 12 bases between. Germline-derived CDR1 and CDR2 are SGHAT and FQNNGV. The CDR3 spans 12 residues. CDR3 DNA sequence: TGTGCCAGCAGTTCCCGACAGATTGAAGCTTTCTTT. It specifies CASSSRQIEAFF.

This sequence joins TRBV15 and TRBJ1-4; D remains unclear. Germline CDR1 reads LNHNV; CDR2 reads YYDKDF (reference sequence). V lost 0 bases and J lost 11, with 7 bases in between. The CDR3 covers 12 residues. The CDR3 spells CATSRENSKLFF. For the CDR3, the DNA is TGTGCCACCAGCAGAGAGAACAGTAAACTGTTTTTT.

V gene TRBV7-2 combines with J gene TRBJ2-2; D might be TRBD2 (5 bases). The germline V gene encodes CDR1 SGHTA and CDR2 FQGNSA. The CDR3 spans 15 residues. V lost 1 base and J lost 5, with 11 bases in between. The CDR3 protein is CASSLVATRTGELFF. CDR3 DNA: TGTGCCAGCAGCTTAGTAGCGACTCGAACCGGGGAGCTGTTTTTT.

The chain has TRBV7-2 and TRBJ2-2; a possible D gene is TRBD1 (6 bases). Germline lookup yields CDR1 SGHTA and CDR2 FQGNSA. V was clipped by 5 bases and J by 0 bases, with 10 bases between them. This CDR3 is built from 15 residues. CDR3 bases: TGTGCCAGCAGCAAAGACAGGCCGAACACCGGGGAGCTGTTTTTT. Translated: CASSKDRPNTGELFF. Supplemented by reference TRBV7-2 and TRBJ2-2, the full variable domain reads GAGVSQSPSNKVTEKGKDVELRCDPISGHTALYWYRQSLGQGLEFLIYFQGNSAPDKSGLPSDRFSAERTGGSVSTLTIQRTQQEDSAVYLCASSKDRPNTGELFFGEGSRLTVL.

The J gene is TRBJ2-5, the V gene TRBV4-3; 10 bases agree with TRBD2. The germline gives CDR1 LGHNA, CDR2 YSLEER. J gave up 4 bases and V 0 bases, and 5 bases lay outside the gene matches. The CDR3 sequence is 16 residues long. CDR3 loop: CASSQEGASGRETQYF. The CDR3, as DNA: TGCGCCAGCAGCCAAGAGGGCGCTAGCGGGAGAGAGACCCAGTACTTC.